This T cell receptor (beta chain) was sequenced in a study of T cell repertoires in cytomegalovirus infection. As for the study in general: Carrying CMV and the relevant HLA type showed in public TCR beta signatures.

This CDR3 is 12 amino acids long. Germline trimming cut 4 bases from V and 8 bases from J; bases unmatched to any gene: 7. Germline CDR1 is SQVTM and CDR2 is ANQGSEA. TCRdb called the reads again in MiXCR, with one record for every CDR3 protein. The sample has approximately 200,000 distinct CDR3 sequences; roughly 20% are singletons. This sequence originates from a human donor in good health (CMV status not recorded). Some clones in this sample may be carry-over from other donors' samples. The J gene is TRBJ1-2, the V gene TRBV29-1; the match to TRBD1 covers 7 bases. Specimen: CD8+ T cells from PBMCs. CDR3 region: CSVADRVRGYTF. In nucleotides, the CDR3 is TGCAGCGTTGCTGACAGGGTTCGGGGCTACACCTTC. The variable domain in full, completed from reference TRBV29-1 and TRBJ1-2, reads SAVISQKPSRDICQRGTSLTIQCQVDSQVTMMFWYRQQPGQSLTLIATANQGSEATYESGFVIDKFPISRPNLTFSTLTVSNMSPEDSSIYLCSVADRVRGYTFGSGTRLTVV.